This T cell receptor beta chain was profiled in a study of T cell clonotyping in hematopoietic cell transplantation. The method was immunoSEQ multiplex PCR; TCRdb's version includes in-frame clones alone and lacks a portion of them. The sample includes about 45,000 clones, approximately 94% of them seen just once. The CDR3 length is 14 residues. Germline V lookup: CDR1 MNHNS, CDR2 SASEGT. The V gene end was trimmed by 2 bases and the J gene end by 4 bases; junction bases not matched to a gene: 4. The origin of this receptor is a woman aged 50 to 60 in good health. Some clones in this sample may be carry-over from other donors' samples. The J gene is TRBJ2-7, the V gene TRBV6-1, with 8 bases identical to TRBD2. Sequenced input: peripheral blood mononuclear cells. The CDR3 DNA sequence: TGTGCCAGCAGTGAACCTCCGGGGGGGTACGAGCAGTACTTC. Translating it yields CASSEPPGGYEQYF.